This T cell receptor (beta chain) was profiled in a study of blood T cell repertoires in COVID-19. This clone was seen only a few times. Germline loops: CDR1 SGHTA, CDR2 FQGTGA. The J segment lost 1 base and the V segment lost 8 bases, leaving 6 bases of the junction unmatched. This CDR3 comprises 14 residues. Here immunoSEQ multiplex PCR was the method, and the copy in TCRdb shows in-frame clones only, minus some. The top ten hold 10% to 15% of the sample, which has 81,000 or so clones, about 81% seen once. The sequence was collected from a human donor in a cohort sampled during active COVID-19. The chain is built from TRBV7-3 and TRBJ1-1, with 8 bases matching TRBD1. Sample: peripheral blood. The CDR3 protein is CASAIRGQNTEAFF. As DNA, the CDR3 is TGTGCCAGCGCAATCAGGGGGCAGAACACTGAAGCTTTCTTT.